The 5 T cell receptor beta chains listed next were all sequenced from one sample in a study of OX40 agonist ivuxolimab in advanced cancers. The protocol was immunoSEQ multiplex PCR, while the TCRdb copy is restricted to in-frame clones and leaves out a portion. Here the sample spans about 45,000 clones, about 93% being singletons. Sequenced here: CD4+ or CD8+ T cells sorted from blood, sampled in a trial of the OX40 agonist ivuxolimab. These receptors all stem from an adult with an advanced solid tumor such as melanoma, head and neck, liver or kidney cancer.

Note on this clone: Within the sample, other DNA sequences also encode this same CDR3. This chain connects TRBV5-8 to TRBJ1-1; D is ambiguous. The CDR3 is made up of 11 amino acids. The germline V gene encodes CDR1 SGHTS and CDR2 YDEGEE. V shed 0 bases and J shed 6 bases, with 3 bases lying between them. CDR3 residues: CASSLGPEAFF. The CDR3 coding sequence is TGTGCCAGCAGCTTGGGTCCTGAAGCTTTCTTT.

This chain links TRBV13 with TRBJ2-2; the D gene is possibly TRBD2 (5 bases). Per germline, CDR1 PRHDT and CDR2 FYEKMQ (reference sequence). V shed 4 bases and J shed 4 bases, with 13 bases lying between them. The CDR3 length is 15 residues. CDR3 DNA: TGTGCCAGCAGCTCTAACGGGATCGGCACCGGGGAGCTGTTTTTT. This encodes CASSSNGIGTGELFF.

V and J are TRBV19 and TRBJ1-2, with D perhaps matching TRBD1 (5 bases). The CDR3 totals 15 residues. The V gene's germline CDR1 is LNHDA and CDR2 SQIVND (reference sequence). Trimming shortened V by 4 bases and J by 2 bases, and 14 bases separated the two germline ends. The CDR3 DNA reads TGTGCCAGTAGTACCCGTGACAGCGGCAACTATGGCTACACCTTC. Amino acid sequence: CASSTRDSGNYGYTF.

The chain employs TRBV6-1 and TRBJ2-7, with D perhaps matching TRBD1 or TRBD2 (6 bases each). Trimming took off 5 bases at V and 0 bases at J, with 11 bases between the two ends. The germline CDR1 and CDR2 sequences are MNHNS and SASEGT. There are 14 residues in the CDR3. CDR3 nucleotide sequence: TGTGCCAGCAGTTTAGGGGGGTACTCCTACGAGCAGTACTTC. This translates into CASSLGGYSYEQYF.

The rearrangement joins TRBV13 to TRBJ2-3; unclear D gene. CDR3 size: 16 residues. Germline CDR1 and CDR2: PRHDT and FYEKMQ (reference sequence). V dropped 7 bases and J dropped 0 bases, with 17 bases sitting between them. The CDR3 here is CASNTAPKTSTDTQYF. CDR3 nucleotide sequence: TGTGCCAGCAACACTGCCCCTAAGACTAGCACAGATACGCAGTATTTT.